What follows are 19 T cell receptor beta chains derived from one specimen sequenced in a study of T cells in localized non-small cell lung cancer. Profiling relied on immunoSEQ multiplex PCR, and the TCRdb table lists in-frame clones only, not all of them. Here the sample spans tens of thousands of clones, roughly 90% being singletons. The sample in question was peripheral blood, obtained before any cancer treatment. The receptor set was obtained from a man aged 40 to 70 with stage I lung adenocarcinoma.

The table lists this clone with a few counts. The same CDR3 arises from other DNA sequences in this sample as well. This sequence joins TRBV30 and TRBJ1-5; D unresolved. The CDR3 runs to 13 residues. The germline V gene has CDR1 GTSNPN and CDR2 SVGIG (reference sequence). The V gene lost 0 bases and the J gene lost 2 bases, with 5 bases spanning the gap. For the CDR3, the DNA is TGTGCCTGGAGTGTGAAAGGCAATCAGCCCCAGCATTTT. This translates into CAWSVKGNQPQHF.

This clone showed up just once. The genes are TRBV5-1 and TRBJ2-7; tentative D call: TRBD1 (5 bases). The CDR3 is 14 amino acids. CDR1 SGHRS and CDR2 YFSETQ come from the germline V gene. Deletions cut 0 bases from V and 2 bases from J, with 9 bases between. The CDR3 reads CASSLDQGTYEQYF. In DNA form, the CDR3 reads TGCGCCAGCAGCTTGGACCAGGGTACCTACGAGCAGTACTTC.

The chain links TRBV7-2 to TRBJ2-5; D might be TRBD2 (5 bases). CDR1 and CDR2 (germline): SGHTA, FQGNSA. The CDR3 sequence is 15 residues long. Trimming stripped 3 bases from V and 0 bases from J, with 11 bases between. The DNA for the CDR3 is TGTGCCAGCAGCTTGGCCCAGAGGGACCAAGAGACCCAGTACTTC. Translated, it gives CASSLAQRDQETQYF. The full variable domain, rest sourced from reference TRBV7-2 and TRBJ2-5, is GAGVSQSPSNKVTEKGKDVELRCDPISGHTALYWYRQSLGQGLEFLIYFQGNSAPDKSGLPSDRFSAERTGGSVSTLTIQRTQQEDSAVYLCASSLAQRDQETQYFGPGTRLLVL.

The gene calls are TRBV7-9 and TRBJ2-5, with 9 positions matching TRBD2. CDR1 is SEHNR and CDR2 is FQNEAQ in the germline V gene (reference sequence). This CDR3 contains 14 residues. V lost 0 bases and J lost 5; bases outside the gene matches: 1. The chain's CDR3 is CASSLASGSETQYF. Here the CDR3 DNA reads TGTGCCAGCAGCTTAGCTAGCGGGAGTGAGACCCAGTACTTC.

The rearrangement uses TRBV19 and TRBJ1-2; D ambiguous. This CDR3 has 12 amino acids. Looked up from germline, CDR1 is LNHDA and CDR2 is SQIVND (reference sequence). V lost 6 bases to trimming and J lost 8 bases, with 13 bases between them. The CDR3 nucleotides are TGTGCCAGTAGAAGGCTCCCGGGGGGCTACACCTTC. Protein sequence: CASRRLPGGYTF.

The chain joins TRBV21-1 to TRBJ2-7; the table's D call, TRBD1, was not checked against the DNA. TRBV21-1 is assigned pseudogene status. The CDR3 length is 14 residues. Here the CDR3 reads CAGSSDRGTYEQYF. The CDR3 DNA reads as TGTGCCGGATCCTCAGACAGGGGCACCTACGAGCAGTACTTC.

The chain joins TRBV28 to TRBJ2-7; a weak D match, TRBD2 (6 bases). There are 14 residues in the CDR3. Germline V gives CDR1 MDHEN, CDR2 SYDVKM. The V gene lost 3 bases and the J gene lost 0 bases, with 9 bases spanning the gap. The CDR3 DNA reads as TGTGCCAGCAGTTTTGGGCGGGGCTCCTACGAGCAGTACTTC. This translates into CASSFGRGSYEQYF. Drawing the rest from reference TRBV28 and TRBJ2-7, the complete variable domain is DVKVTQSSRYLVKRTGEKVFLECVQDMDHENMFWYRQDPGLGLRLIYFSYDVKMKEKGDIPEGYSVSREKKERFSLILESASTNQTSMYLCASSFGRGSYEQYFGPGTRLTVT.

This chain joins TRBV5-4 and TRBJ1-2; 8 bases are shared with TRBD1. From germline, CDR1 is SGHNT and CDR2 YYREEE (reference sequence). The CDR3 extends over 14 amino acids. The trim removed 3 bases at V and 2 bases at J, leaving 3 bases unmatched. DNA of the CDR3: TGTGCCAGCAGCTCGGGACAGGAAAACTATGGCTACACCTTC. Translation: CASSSGQENYGYTF.

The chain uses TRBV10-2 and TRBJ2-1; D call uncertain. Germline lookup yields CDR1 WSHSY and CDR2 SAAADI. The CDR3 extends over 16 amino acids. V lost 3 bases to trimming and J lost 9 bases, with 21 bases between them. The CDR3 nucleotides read TGCGCCAGCAGTGACCAGGTTAGACTCAAACTCAGTGAGCAGTTCTTC. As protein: CASSDQVRLKLSEQFF.

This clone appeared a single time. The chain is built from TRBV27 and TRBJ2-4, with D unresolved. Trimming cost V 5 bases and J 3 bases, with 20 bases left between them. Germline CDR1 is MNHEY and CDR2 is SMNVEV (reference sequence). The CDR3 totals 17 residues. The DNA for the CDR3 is TGTGCCAGCAGTCACACCCCCAGCAATGTGGTCAAAAACATTCAGTACTTC. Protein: CASSHTPSNVVKNIQYF.

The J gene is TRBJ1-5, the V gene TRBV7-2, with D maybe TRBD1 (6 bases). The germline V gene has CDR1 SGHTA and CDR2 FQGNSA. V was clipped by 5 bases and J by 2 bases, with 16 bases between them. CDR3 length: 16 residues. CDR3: CASSAEGRGGNQPQHF. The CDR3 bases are TGTGCCAGCAGCGCCGAGGGCAGGGGAGGCAATCAGCCCCAGCATTTT. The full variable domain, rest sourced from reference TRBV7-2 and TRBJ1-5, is GAGVSQSPSNKVTEKGKDVELRCDPISGHTALYWYRQSLGQGLEFLIYFQGNSAPDKSGLPSDRFSAERTGGSVSTLTIQRTQQEDSAVYLCASSAEGRGGNQPQHFGDGTRLSIL.

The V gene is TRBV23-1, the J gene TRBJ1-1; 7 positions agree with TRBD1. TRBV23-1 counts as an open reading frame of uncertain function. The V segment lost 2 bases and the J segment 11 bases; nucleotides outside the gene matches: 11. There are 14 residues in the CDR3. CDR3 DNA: TGCGCCAGCAGTCAAGCCCGACAGGGAAGTCGTGCTTTCTTT. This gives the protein CASSQARQGSRAFF.

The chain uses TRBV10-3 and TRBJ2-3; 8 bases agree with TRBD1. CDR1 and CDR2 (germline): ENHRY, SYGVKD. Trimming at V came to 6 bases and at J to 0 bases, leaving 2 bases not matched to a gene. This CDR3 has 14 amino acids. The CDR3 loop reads CAISRTGSTDTQYF. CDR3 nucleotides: TGTGCCATCAGCAGGACAGGGAGCACAGATACGCAGTATTTT.

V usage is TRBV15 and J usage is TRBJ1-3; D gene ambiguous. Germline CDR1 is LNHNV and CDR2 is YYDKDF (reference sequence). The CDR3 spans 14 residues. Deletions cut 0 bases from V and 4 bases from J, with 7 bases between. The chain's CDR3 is CATSRDLSGNTIYF. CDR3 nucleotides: TGTGCCACCAGCAGAGATCTCAGCGGAAACACCATATATTTT.

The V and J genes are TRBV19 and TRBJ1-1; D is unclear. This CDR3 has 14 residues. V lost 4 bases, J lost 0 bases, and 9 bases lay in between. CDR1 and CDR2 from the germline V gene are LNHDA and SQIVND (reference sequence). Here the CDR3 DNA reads TGTGCCAGTAGTACTAGCGTTATGAACACTGAAGCTTTCTTT. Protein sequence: CASSTSVMNTEAFF.

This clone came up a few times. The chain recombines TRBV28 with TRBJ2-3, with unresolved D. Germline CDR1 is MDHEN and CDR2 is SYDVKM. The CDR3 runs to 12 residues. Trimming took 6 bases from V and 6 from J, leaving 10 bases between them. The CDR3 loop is CASSPSSDTQYF. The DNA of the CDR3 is TGTGCCAGCAGCCCCTCATCGGATACGCAGTATTTT.

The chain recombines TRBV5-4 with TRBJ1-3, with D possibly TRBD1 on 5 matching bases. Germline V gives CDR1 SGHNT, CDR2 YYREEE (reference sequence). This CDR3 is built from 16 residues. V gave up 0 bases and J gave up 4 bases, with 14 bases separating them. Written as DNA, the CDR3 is TGTGCCAGCAGCTTGGACCTGGGGGGTTTCGGAAACACCATATATTTT. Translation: CASSLDLGGFGNTIYF.

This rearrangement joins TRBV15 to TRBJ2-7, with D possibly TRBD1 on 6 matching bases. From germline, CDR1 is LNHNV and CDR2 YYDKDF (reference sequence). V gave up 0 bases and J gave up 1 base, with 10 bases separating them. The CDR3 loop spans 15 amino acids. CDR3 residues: CATSRDRGQSYEQYF. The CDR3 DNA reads TGTGCCACCAGCAGAGATCGTGGACAGTCCTACGAGCAGTACTTC.

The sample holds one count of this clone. CDR3 in DNA: TGTGCCAGCAGCCCGAGCGGGAGGTGGGAGACCCAGTACTTC. Translated: CASSPSGRWETQYF. This chain connects TRBV7-2 to TRBJ2-5; 9 bases agree with TRBD2. Germline V CDR1 and CDR2: SGHTA, FQGNSA. The V gene end was trimmed by 5 bases and the J gene end by 5 bases; junction bases not matched to a gene: 6. This CDR3 is built from 14 residues. Looking up the rest from reference TRBV7-2 and TRBJ2-5 gives the full variable domain: GAGVSQSPSNKVTEKGKDVELRCDPISGHTALYWYRQSLGQGLEFLIYFQGNSAPDKSGLPSDRFSAERTGGSVSTLTIQRTQQEDSAVYLCASSPSGRWETQYFGPGTRLLVL.